The clone carrying this T cell receptor beta chain was picked up many times. Its antigen is still unknown. TCR beta CDR3 regions were amplified from RNA transcripts. Amplification began with first-round RT-PCR using HTBI primers, then second-round multiplex PCR was performed. TCRdb processed the multiplex PCR reads anew with MiXCR; each CDR3 protein has one entry. This table has about 400,000 distinct CDR3 sequences, about 16% appearing once. The data originate from a study of Graves' ophthalmopathy and Graves' hyperthyroidism. General observations from the study: As the model predicted ophthalmopathy progression, it achieved a sensitivity of 70% to 71% and a specificity of about 72%. Also, most clonotypes expanded in the thyroid above 0.001 frequency appeared in blood.

V lost 5 bases, J lost 1 base, and 9 bases lay in between. Germline CDR1 reads MNHEY; CDR2 reads SVGEGT. The CDR3 is 15 residues long. Diagnoses were established from clinical symptoms, serum thyroxine, TRAb, thyroid ultrasound and orbital computed tomography. The sequence was collected from a woman under 30 with Graves' ophthalmopathy. The sample was peripheral blood. The chain couples TRBV6-2 or TRBV6-3 to TRBJ2-6; a weak D match, TRBD2 (5 bases). For the CDR3, the DNA is TGTGCCAGCAGTCCCCGGGGTTCTGGGGCCAACGTCCTGACTTTC. It codes for CASSPRGSGANVLTF.